In this sample, the clone carrying this TCR beta chain turned up a few times. The antigen is unknown. The sequenced template was cDNA made from the entire isolated RNA. Repertoires were generated with immunoSEQ multiplex PCR, while TCRdb's copy carries only in-frame clones and drops some. Of roughly 450,000 clones in the sample, 14% are singletons; the top ten hold roughly 0.036%. V lost 0 bases, J lost 8 bases, and 15 bases lay in between. This CDR3 contains 16 residues. CDR1 and CDR2 from the germline V gene are SGHRS and YFSETQ. This entry belongs to a study of beta chain features in type 1 diabetes. Whole-study context: Comparable age, gender and cell yields were observed in patients relative to healthy donors.

Findings and limits, study-wide: For patients, the naive, central memory and Treg TCRB repertoires appeared more alike than for healthy donors. TCRB CDR3 length was moderately but significantly reduced in all four CD4+ subsets of Type 1 diabetes patients.

This TCR was sampled from a man aged 25 to 40 in good health. Source material: naive CD4+ T cells from blood. The rearrangement joins TRBV5-1 to TRBJ1-6; no clear D gene. CDR3 sequence (DNA): TGCGCCAGCAGCTTGGGGGCTAGCCACCGGGATTCACCCCTCCACTTT. Protein sequence: CASSLGASHRDSPLHF.